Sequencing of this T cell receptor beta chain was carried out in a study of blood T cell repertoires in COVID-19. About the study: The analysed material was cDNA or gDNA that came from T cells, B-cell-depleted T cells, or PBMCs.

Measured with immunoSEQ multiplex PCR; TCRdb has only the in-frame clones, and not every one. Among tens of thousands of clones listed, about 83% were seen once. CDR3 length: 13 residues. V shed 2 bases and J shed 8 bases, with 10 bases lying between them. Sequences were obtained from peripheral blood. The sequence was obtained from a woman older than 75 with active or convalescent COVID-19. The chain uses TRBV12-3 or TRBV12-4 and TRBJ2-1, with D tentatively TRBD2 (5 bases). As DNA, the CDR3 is TGTGCCAGCAGTTTACTAGCCGTGGATGAGCAGTTCTTC. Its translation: CASSLLAVDEQFF.